These T cell receptor beta chains were read from a single sample in a study of cytomegalovirus exposure and HLA in healthy donors. Generated by immunoSEQ multiplex PCR, the TCRdb table keeps only in-frame clones and is missing some. Among 150,000 to 200,000 clones, around three quarters were seen once, and the ten largest hold around 1.9%. Sequencing was carried out using PBMCs. The receptors come from a man in his thirties or forties in good health and CMV-seronegative. CDR3s include the opening cysteine and the closing phenylalanine or tryptophan. The order of the fields is clone size, D gene, V gene, J gene, CDR3 DNA, CDR3 protein. The D gene is left open where the match is weak. Rows give clone size only sometimes, using once, few, many, or a class for an expanded clone.

NA,TRBD1,TRBV29-1,TRBJ2-1,TGCAGCGTTTGGGGGGGACAGGGGAATGAGCAGTTCTTC,CSVWGGQGNEQFF
NA,NA,TRBV10-3,TRBJ2-1,TGTGCCATCAGTGGAGCGGAGGCCTACAATGAGCAGTTCTTC,CAISGAEAYNEQFF
NA,NA,TRBV7-9,TRBJ1-5,TGTGCCAGCAGCTTACAACAGGAGAATCAGCCCCAGCATTTT,CASSLQQENQPQHF
many,NA,TRBV2,TRBJ1-5,TGTGCCAGCAGTGAGTTCCAATTGTTTAGTCAGCCCCAGCATTTT,CASSEFQLFSQPQHF
NA,NA,TRBV5-1,TRBJ1-5,TGCGCCAGCAGCCCGGACAGACACAATCAGCCCCAGCATTTT,CASSPDRHNQPQHF
once,NA,TRBV7-6,TRBJ2-1,TGTGCCAGCAGCTCTCTATACAATGAGCAGTTCTTC,CASSSLYNEQFF
NA,TRBD2,TRBV7-3,TRBJ2-1,TGTGCCAGCAGTTTAGCGGGTAACTCCAATGAGCAGTTCTTC,CASSLAGNSNEQFF
NA,TRBD2,TRBV19,TRBJ2-2,TGTGCCAGTAGTATCTCTAGCGGGGTCGCGAACACCGGGGAGCTGTTTTTT,CASSISSGVANTGELFF
few,TRBD1,TRBV14,TRBJ2-5,TGTGCCAGCAGCCCACAAGATCGGACAGGGGAAACCGAACCCTTAGAGACCCAGTACTTC,CASSPQDRTGETEPLETQYF
NA,TRBD1,TRBV11-1,TRBJ2-7,TGTGCCAGCAGTCCCCCGAAGGGGGCTTTCAACGAGCAGTACTTC,CASSPPKGAFNEQYF
NA,TRBD1,TRBV18,TRBJ2-3,TGTGCCAGCTCACCGGAGACAGGGATCACAGATACGCAGTATTTT,CASSPETGITDTQYF
NA,TRBD1,TRBV28,TRBJ1-5,TGTGCCAGCAGTCGGATAGACAGGGGGAGCGGGAGCAATCAGCCCCAGCATTTT,CASSRIDRGSGSNQPQHF
NA,NA,TRBV11-2,TRBJ2-7,TGTGCCAGCAAGCGACTCAGGGGCTACGAGCAGTACTTC,CASKRLRGYEQYF
few,NA,TRBV7-9,TRBJ1-1,TGTGCCAGCAGCTTAGCACAGATGAACACTGAAGCTTTCTTT,CASSLAQMNTEAFF
NA,NA,TRBV5-6,TRBJ2-3,TGTGCCAGCAGCTCTGTGGCGGAAACTAGCACAGATACGCAGTATTTT,CASSSVAETSTDTQYF
NA,TRBD1,TRBV5-4,TRBJ2-6,TGTGCCAGCAGCTCCAGACAGGGCGCCAACTCTGGGGCCAACGTCCTGACTTTC,CASSSRQGANSGANVLTF
NA,NA,TRBV19,TRBJ1-2,TGTGCCAGTAGTATAAGTGGCATCGGCGGGGGCTACACCTTC,CASSISGIGGGYTF
NA,TRBD2,TRBV9,TRBJ2-3,TGTGCCAGCAGCGAGACCGGGACTAGACGGACAGATACGCAGTATTTT,CASSETGTRRTDTQYF
NA,TRBD2,TRBV11-2,TRBJ2-7,TGTGCCAGCAGCCCCTCGGCGGGGGACTACGAGCAGTACTTC,CASSPSAGDYEQYF
NA,NA,TRBV2,TRBJ1-1,TGTGCCAGCAGGCCCAATCAGGGTATGAACACTGAAGCTTTCTTT,CASRPNQGMNTEAFF
NA,NA,TRBV7-3,TRBJ2-1,TGTGCCAGCAGTCCACTAGGGGGTCGGCAGTTCTTC,CASSPLGGRQFF
NA,TRBD2,TRBV7-6,TRBJ2-7,TGTGCCAGCAGCCCCAACGGGGGGAGTCTGGAGGAGCAGTACTTC,CASSPNGGSLEEQYF
few,NA,TRBV2,TRBJ2-3,TGTGCCAGCAGTGACGCGCTAGCGAACACAGATACGCAGTATTTT,CASSDALANTDTQYF
NA,TRBD1,TRBV6-6,TRBJ1-1,TGTGCCAGCAGTCAGGGACAGGCGAGGAACACTGAAGCTTTCTTT,CASSQGQARNTEAFF
NA,NA,TRBV14,TRBJ2-1,TGTGCCAGCAGCCAATCGGGGAATGAGCAGTTCTTC,CASSQSGNEQFF
NA,NA,TRBV6-6,TRBJ1-1,TGTGCCAGCAGTACCGGCGGGGGCCGTGCTGAAGCTTTCTTT,CASSTGGGRAEAFF
NA,TRBD1,TRBV7-6,TRBJ1-2,TGTGCCAGCAGCGGGGGACAGGGCTATGGCTACACCTTC,CASSGGQGYGYTF